Described below is a single T cell receptor beta chain sequence and its context. This CDR3 has 17 residues. V dropped 4 bases and J dropped 7; count of bases not matched to a gene: 16. CDR1 LGHNA and CDR2 YSLEER come from the germline V gene. Profiled with immunoSEQ multiplex PCR; TCRdb holds only in-frame clones, not every one. The repertoire holds about 660,000 clones, with roughly 88% as singletons. This sample is part of a study of shared T cell receptors in the human thymus. These data are also associated with another study on human thymus T cells. That paper states: Samples came from healthy Finnish infants during open corrective cardiac surgery. As related research reported, thymic repertoires overlapped highly among unrelated individuals.

Input material: thymocytes. This TCR was sampled from a boy under two years old with a congenital heart defect. This chain links TRBV4-3 with TRBJ2-7, with 10 nucleotides matching TRBD1. CDR3 DNA: TGCGCCAGCAGCCGAATGATCCGCCCTGGGACAGGGGAAGAGCAGTACTTC. Translating gives CASSRMIRPGTGEEQYF.